This entry concerns a single T cell receptor beta chain. What it recognizes is unknown. This entry is derived from a study of T cell repertoires in ileal Crohn's disease. Broader study findings: Every patient over 26.8% clonality showed endoscopic recurrence.

The table came from immunoSEQ multiplex PCR; TCRdb's copy has only in-frame clones and leaves some out. The table records some 16,000 clones, roughly 80% of them present only once. The CDR3 runs to 16 residues. CDR1 and CDR2 from the germline V gene are MNHEY and SVGAGI. V was pared by 2 bases and J by 5 bases, with 7 bases of the junction left unmatched. The gene calls are TRBV6-5 and TRBJ2-3; 10 bases agree with TRBD2. Source material: ileal tissue. The receptor was isolated from an adult with Crohn's disease. The CDR3 spells CASSYRAGGPGDTQYF. CDR3 nucleotide sequence: TGTGCCAGCAGTTACCGAGCGGGGGGGCCAGGAGATACGCAGTATTTT.